Below, one T cell receptor beta chain is given with its context. Germline V gene sequence: CDR1 SGHNT, CDR2 YENEEA. The CDR3 has 15 residues. Losses at the gene ends were 5 bases for V and 2 bases for J; bases not matched to a gene: 5. The sample is drawn from a study of T cell changes during pregnancy in multiple sclerosis. The assay was immunoSEQ multiplex PCR, and TCRdb's table has in-frame clones only and misses some. The sample yields some 120,000 clones, about 94% seen once. This specimen consisted of peripheral blood, obtained before pregnancy. The gene calls are TRBV11-3 and TRBJ2-7, with TRBD1 identical over 11 bases. The TCR was taken from a female donor with multiple sclerosis, enrolled in a pregnancy study. The chain's CDR3 is CASSEGTGGPYEQYF. For the CDR3, the DNA is TGTGCCAGCAGCGAAGGGACAGGGGGACCCTACGAGCAGTACTTC.